The 29 T cell receptor beta chains reported below all come from one sample, sequenced in a study of cytomegalovirus exposure and HLA in healthy donors. 60 Vbeta and 13 Jbeta primers were used in PCR. Sequencing was performed with immunoSEQ multiplex PCR; in TCRdb, only in-frame clones are kept and a portion is missing. Of approximately 110,000 clones listed, about two thirds are singletons. Sample: PBMCs. The receptor set was obtained from a man aged 55 to 70 in good health and CMV-seropositive.

The sample holds one count of this clone. The chain recombines TRBV4-1 with TRBJ2-7, with 8 bases aligning to TRBD1. Germline loops: CDR1 MGHRA, CDR2 YSYEKL. The CDR3 spans 18 residues. V shed 0 bases, J shed 3 bases, and the junction held 13 bases outside the gene matches. CDR3 coding DNA: TGCGCCAGCAGCCAAGATAAGTCAGGGGGCCTTGTACACTACGAGCAGTACTTC. It encodes CASSQDKSGGLVHYEQYF.

As to this clone: Different DNA sequences within this sample yield the same CDR3. The chain joins TRBV9 to TRBJ2-7; D perhaps matches TRBD1 (6 bases). V lost 3 bases to trimming and J lost 0 bases, with 10 bases between them. CDR3 length: 14 amino acids. The germline V gene encodes CDR1 SGDLS and CDR2 YYNGEE. The DNA of the CDR3 is TGTGCCAGCAGCGCTACAGGGTCCTCCTACGAGCAGTACTTC. It yields the protein CASSATGSSYEQYF.

The chain employs TRBV7-3 and TRBJ2-1, with D tentatively TRBD2 (7 bases). The germline V gene encodes CDR1 SGHTA and CDR2 FQGTGA. The CDR3 is 15 residues long. V lost 1 base to trimming and J lost 8 bases, with 15 bases between them. The CDR3 sequence: CASSLNGGLSHEQFF. The CDR3 DNA reads as TGTGCCAGCAGCTTAAACGGGGGGCTTAGCCATGAGCAGTTCTTC.

The chain uses TRBV7-3 and TRBJ2-1; a possible D gene is TRBD2 (6 bases). The V end was cut by 8 bases, the J end by 8 bases, with 16 bases between. From germline, CDR1 is SGHTA and CDR2 FQGTGA. The CDR3 is 13 residues long. The CDR3 region has the DNA TGTGCCAGCTCGGCGGGGCCGCTGGATGAGCAGTTCTTC. Protein product: CASSAGPLDEQFF.

The chain employs TRBV19 and TRBJ1-1; D is possibly TRBD1 (6 bases). Trimming removed 3 bases from V and 1 base from J, with 9 bases in between. The CDR3 totals 14 residues. The germline gives CDR1 LNHDA, CDR2 SQIVND (reference sequence). The CDR3 coding sequence is TGTGCCAGTAGTATGGGACACCAGAACACTGAAGCTTTCTTT. It is translated as CASSMGHQNTEAFF.

The J gene is TRBJ1-5, the V gene TRBV4-1; D remains unclear. The CDR3 is 16 residues long. With 0 bases removed from V and 1 base from J, the gap between germline ends came to 10 bases. CDR1 is MGHRA, CDR2 YSYEKL, per germline. Written as DNA, the CDR3 is TGCGCCAGCAGCCAAGATCCTGGGAGAAGCAATCAGCCCCAGCATTTT. This translates into CASSQDPGRSNQPQHF.

This clone was seen just once. The chain is built from TRBV6-5 and TRBJ1-1; D may be TRBD1 (6 bases). V was shortened by 5 bases and J by 2 bases, with 12 bases between the two germline ends. CDR1 is MNHEY, CDR2 SVGAGI, per germline. This CDR3 contains 14 residues. The CDR3 sequence: CASSAWTDNTEAFF. The CDR3 nucleotides read TGTGCCAGCAGTGCCTGGACAGATAACACTGAAGCTTTCTTT.

This chain connects TRBV7-9 to TRBJ2-7; maybe TRBD1 (6 bases). Germline assignment: CDR1 SEHNR and CDR2 FQNEAQ (reference sequence). CDR3 size: 14 residues. V lost 4 bases to trimming and J lost 0 bases, with 10 bases between them. The CDR3 loop reads CASSSAQGSYEQYF. DNA of the CDR3: TGTGCCAGCAGCTCCGCACAGGGCTCCTACGAGCAGTACTTC.

As for this clone: One end of the junction does not line up with germline, which may come from a read error. The rearrangement links TRBV5-4 to TRBJ2-7; possible D gene TRBD1, 6 bases. The CDR3 sequence is 12 residues long. CDR1 and CDR2 (germline): SGHNT, YYREEE (reference sequence). The CDR3 reads CAGSSSGEEQYF. For the CDR3, the DNA is TGTGCCGGCAGCTCTTCAGGGGAAGAGCAGTACTTC.

The rearrangement joins TRBV6-6 to TRBJ2-7, with D unresolved. CDR1 and CDR2 (germline): MNHNY, SVGAGI (reference sequence). V dropped 6 bases and J dropped 7 bases, with 19 bases sitting between them. The CDR3 is 14 amino acids. The CDR3 here is CASRSPPEQMEQYF. CDR3 sequence (DNA): TGTGCCAGCAGGTCCCCACCTGAACAGATGGAGCAGTACTTC.

The chain is built from TRBV30 and TRBJ1-4, with a tentative D call TRBD1 (5 bases). The germline V gene encodes CDR1 GTSNPN and CDR2 SVGIG (reference sequence). Trimming took 1 base from V and 7 from J, leaving 13 bases between them. The CDR3 loop spans 14 amino acids. CDR3 sequence: CAWSGGALGEKLFF. The CDR3 bases are TGTGCCTGGAGTGGTGGGGCTCTCGGTGAAAAACTGTTTTTT.

The rearrangement uses TRBV29-1 and TRBJ2-7; a weak D match, TRBD1 (6 bases). Germline CDR1 is SQVTM and CDR2 is ANQGSEA. V was clipped by 4 bases and J by 5 bases, with 12 bases between them. The CDR3 loop spans 12 amino acids. The CDR3 DNA is TGCAGCGTTGGGGACATATACGACGAGCAGTACTTC. Translation gives CSVGDIYDEQYF.

The CDR3 sequence is CTSSHSNRANEKLFF. The CDR3, as DNA: TGCACCAGCAGCCATAGTAACAGGGCTAATGAAAAACTGTTTTTT. This sequence joins TRBV1 and TRBJ1-4; the table calls TRBD1, which could not be checked here. TRBV1 is assigned pseudogene status. The length of the CDR3 is 15 residues.

This sequence joins TRBV19 and TRBJ1-2; D gene ambiguous. V lost 2 bases and J lost 7, with 17 bases in between. Looked up from germline, CDR1 is LNHDA and CDR2 is SQIVND (reference sequence). This CDR3 has 15 amino acids. CDR3 residues: CASSIKRTGTTGYTF. The DNA of the CDR3 is TGTGCCAGTAGTATAAAGAGAACGGGAACAACTGGCTACACCTTC.

This chain joins TRBV5-1 and TRBJ2-6; 9 nucleotides line up with TRBD1. CDR3 length equals 16 residues. Losses at the gene ends were 4 bases for V and 2 bases for J; bases not matched to a gene: 4. The germline gives CDR1 SGHRS, CDR2 YFSETQ. Here the CDR3 reads CASSLTGGAGANVLTF. The CDR3 nucleotides are TGCGCCAGCAGCCTTACAGGGGGCGCTGGGGCCAACGTCCTGACTTTC.

The V call is TRBV10-1, the J call TRBJ2-3, with a tentative D call TRBD1 (5 bases). Deletions cut 4 bases from V and 2 bases from J, with 10 bases between. CDR3 length: 14 amino acids. The germline CDR1 and CDR2 sequences are WNHNN and SYGVQD (reference sequence). CDR3 sequence (DNA): TGCGCCAGCAGTGTTAGGGGATTCACAGATACGCAGTATTTT. Amino acids: CASSVRGFTDTQYF.

The chain carries TRBV28 and TRBJ2-2; no firm D call. Per the germline V gene, CDR1 is MDHEN and CDR2 is SYDVKM. V lost 4 bases to trimming and J lost 2 bases, with 11 bases between them. The CDR3 totals 15 residues. The CDR3 DNA reads as TGTGCCAGCAGTTCTGACACACTCAACACCGGGGAGCTGTTTTTT. Translating gives CASSSDTLNTGELFF. Filled out from reference TRBV28 and TRBJ2-2, the complete variable domain reads DVKVTQSSRYLVKRTGEKVFLECVQDMDHENMFWYRQDPGLGLRLIYFSYDVKMKEKGDIPEGYSVSREKKERFSLILESASTNQTSMYLCASSSDTLNTGELFFGEGSRLTVL.

This sequence joins TRBV7-3 and TRBJ2-5; TRBD1 matches at 7 bases. This CDR3 is 14 amino acids long. V lost 4 bases and J lost 1; bases outside the gene matches: 3. Germline V lookup: CDR1 SGHTA, CDR2 FQGTGA. The CDR3 protein is CASSSTGVQETQYF. CDR3 nucleotides: TGTGCCAGCAGCTCCACAGGGGTCCAAGAGACCCAGTACTTC.

V and J are TRBV28 and TRBJ1-2; a possible D gene is TRBD1 (5 bases). The CDR3 covers 15 residues. V lost 4 bases to trimming and J lost 2 bases, with 14 bases between them. CDR1 and CDR2 (germline): MDHEN, SYDVKM. As DNA, the CDR3 is TGTGCCAGCAGTTACCAGGGAAATGAAAACTATGGCTACACCTTC. This encodes CASSYQGNENYGYTF.

This clone was seen a single time. The chain recombines TRBV11-3 with TRBJ2-5, with 10 bases identical to TRBD2. Germline V lookup: CDR1 SGHNT, CDR2 YENEEA. V lost 3 bases and J lost 1; bases outside the gene matches: 8. This CDR3 is 17 amino acids long. CDR3 bases: TGTGCCAGCAGCTTTCGGAGGGCTAGCGGGGGCCAAGAGACCCAGTACTTC. Protein sequence: CASSFRRASGGQETQYF.

V is TRBV7-2 and J is TRBJ2-7, with TRBD1 identical over 8 bases. V trimming: 5 bases; J trimming: 5 bases; junction bases outside the gene matches: 5. There are 13 residues in the CDR3. Germline V gene sequence: CDR1 SGHTA, CDR2 FQGNSA. CDR3 DNA: TGTGCCAGCAGCAGCCAGGGGGCGGACGAGCAGTACTTC. Translation gives CASSSQGADEQYF. Variable domain in full (rest from reference TRBV7-2 and TRBJ2-7): GAGVSQSPSNKVTEKGKDVELRCDPISGHTALYWYRQSLGQGLEFLIYFQGNSAPDKSGLPSDRFSAERTGGSVSTLTIQRTQQEDSAVYLCASSSQGADEQYFGPGTRLTVT.

The V gene is TRBV9, the J gene TRBJ2-2; TRBD1 aligns across 10 bases. Per germline, CDR1 SGDLS and CDR2 YYNGEE. J lost 7 bases, V lost 4 bases, and 13 bases had no gene match. The CDR3 sequence is 17 residues long. CDR3 region: CASSLRQGAEAVGELFF. CDR3 nucleotides: TGTGCCAGCAGCTTACGACAGGGGGCTGAAGCAGTCGGGGAGCTGTTTTTT.

This clone occurred a few times. The chain has TRBV5-6 and TRBJ1-1, with D perhaps matching TRBD1 (5 bases). This CDR3 spans 12 amino acids. With 4 bases removed from V and 8 bases from J, the gap between germline ends came to 12 bases. From germline, CDR1 is SGHDT and CDR2 YYEEEE. The CDR3 sequence: CASSPSGTEAFF. In nucleotides, the CDR3 is TGTGCCAGCAGCCCGAGCGGGACGGAAGCTTTCTTT.

In its sample, this clone was seen a few times. The chain employs TRBV6-1 and TRBJ1-1; weak D call: TRBD1 (5 bases). CDR1 and CDR2 from the germline V gene are MNHNS and SASEGT. V was pared by 8 bases and J by 3 bases, with 16 bases between. The CDR3 length is 14 residues. The CDR3 here is CASGVSGGDTEAFF. CDR3 coding DNA: TGTGCCAGCGGGGTGTCCGGGGGTGACACTGAAGCTTTCTTT.

Only a few counts were recorded for this clone. The chain links TRBV15 to TRBJ1-3; 9 bases align to TRBD1. The ends lost 1 base at V and 6 bases at J; junction bases unmatched: 22. This CDR3 spans 21 amino acids. Germline V gene lookup returns CDR1 LNHNV and CDR2 YYDKDF (reference sequence). CDR3 sequence reads: CATSRGIPRTGAKRRENTIYF. Here the CDR3 DNA reads TGTGCCACCAGCAGAGGGATTCCCCGGACAGGGGCGAAGAGAAGAGAAAACACCATATATTTT.

This chain joins TRBV19 and TRBJ1-5, with 10 nucleotides matching TRBD1. J was trimmed by 3 bases and V by 3 bases; bases with no gene match: 8. CDR1 and CDR2 from the germline V gene are LNHDA and SQIVND (reference sequence). This CDR3 contains 17 residues. In DNA form, the CDR3 reads TGTGCCAGTAGTATTGTAGAAGGGACAGGGGACAATCAGCCCCAGCATTTT. Its translation: CASSIVEGTGDNQPQHF.

The J gene is TRBJ2-5, the V gene TRBV10-3; TRBD2 is a possible D gene (6 bases). The ends were cut back, 3 bases at V and 1 base at J, with 9 bases in the middle. CDR1 is ENHRY and CDR2 is SYGVKD in the germline V gene. CDR3 size: 14 residues. The CDR3 sequence: CAISDGGTQETQYF. The CDR3 nucleotides are TGTGCCATCAGTGATGGGGGGACCCAAGAGACCCAGTACTTC.

This rearrangement joins TRBV5-1 to TRBJ2-5, with D hard to call. V dropped 3 bases and J dropped 5 bases, with 11 bases sitting between them. Germline CDR1 is SGHRS and CDR2 is YFSETQ. CDR3 size: 13 residues. This CDR3 is CASSWASMETQYF. Written as DNA, the CDR3 is TGCGCCAGCAGCTGGGCCAGCATGGAGACCCAGTACTTC.

The rearrangement uses TRBV29-1 and TRBJ1-2, with a weak D call TRBD1 (6 bases). Germline lookup yields CDR1 SQVTM and CDR2 ANQGSEA. The CDR3 loop spans 16 amino acids. The V and J ends lost 6 bases and 4 bases respectively, with 24 bases between them. The CDR3 DNA follows: TGCAGCGTCGGGGAGGGGGGAAAACAGGGACCCTATGGCTACACCTTC. It encodes CSVGEGGKQGPYGYTF.